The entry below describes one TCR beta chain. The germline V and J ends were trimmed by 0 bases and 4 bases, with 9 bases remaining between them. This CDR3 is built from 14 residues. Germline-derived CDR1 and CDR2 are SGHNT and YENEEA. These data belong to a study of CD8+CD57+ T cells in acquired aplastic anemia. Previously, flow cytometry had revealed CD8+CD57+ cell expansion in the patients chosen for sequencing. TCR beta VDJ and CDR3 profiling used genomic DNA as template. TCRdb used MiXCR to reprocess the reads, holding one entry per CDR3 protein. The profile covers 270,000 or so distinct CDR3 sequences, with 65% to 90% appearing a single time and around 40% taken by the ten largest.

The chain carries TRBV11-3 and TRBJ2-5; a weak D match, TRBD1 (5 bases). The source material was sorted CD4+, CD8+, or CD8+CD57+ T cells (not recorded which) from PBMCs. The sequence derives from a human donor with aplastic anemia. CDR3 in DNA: TGTGCCAGCAGCTTAGAGCTGACAGTAGAGACCCAGTACTTC. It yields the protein CASSLELTVETQYF.